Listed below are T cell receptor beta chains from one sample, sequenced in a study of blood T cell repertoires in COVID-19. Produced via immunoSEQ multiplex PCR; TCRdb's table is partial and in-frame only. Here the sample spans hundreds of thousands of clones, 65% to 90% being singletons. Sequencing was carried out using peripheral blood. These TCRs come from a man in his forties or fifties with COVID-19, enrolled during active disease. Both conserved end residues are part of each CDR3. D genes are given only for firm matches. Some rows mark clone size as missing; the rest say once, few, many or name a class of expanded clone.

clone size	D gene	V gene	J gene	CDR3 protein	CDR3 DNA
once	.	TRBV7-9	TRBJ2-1	CASSVEGSDYNEQFF	TGTGCCAGCAGCGTCGAAGGGAGTGACTACAATGAGCAGTTCTTC
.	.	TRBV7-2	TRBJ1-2	CASTLSGEAYGYTF	TGTGCCAGCACCTTGTCTGGGGAGGCCTATGGCTACACCTTC
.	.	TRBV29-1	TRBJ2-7	CSVGRDSREQYF	TGCAGCGTTGGAAGGGACTCTCGTGAGCAGTACTTC
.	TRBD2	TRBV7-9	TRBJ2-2	CASSLLSSGISGELFF	TGTGCCAGCAGCTTACTGAGTAGCGGGATTTCCGGGGAGCTGTTTTTT
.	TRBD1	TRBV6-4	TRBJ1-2	CASNSGTGDYGYTF	TGTGCCAGCAACAGCGGGACAGGGGACTATGGCTACACCTTC
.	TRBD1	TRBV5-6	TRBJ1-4	CASSFGTGLEKLFF	TGTGCCAGCAGCTTCGGGACAGGGTTGGAAAAACTGTTTTTT
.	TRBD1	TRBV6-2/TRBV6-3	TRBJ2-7	CASSYPPPRQGVYYEQYF	TGTGCCAGCAGTTACCCACCCCCCCGACAGGGGGTTTACTACGAGCAGTACTTC
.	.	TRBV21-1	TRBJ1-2	CASSTCGLGYGYTF	TGTGCCAGCAGCACTTGCGGCCTCGGGTATGGCTACACCTTC
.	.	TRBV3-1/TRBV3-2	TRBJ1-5	CASSQAPASNQPQHF	TGTGCCAGCAGCCAAGCCCCCGCGAGCAATCAGCCCCAGCATTTT
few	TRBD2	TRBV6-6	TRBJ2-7	CASSYTGGTYEQYF	TGTGCCAGCAGTTACACGGGAGGTACCTACGAGCAGTACTTC
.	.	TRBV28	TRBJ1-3	CASRLRNTIYF	TGTGCCAGCAGACTGAGAAACACCATATATTTT
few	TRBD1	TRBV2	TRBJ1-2	CASSEMADRGYGYTF	TGTGCCAGCAGTGAAATGGCTGACAGGGGCTATGGCTACACCTTC
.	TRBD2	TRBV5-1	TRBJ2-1	CASSLVRFGLGADEQFF	TGCGCCAGCAGCTTGGTTCGCTTCGGACTAGGTGCGGATGAGCAGTTCTTC
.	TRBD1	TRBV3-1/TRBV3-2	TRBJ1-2	CASSQNRGGGYGYTF	TGTGCCAGCAGCCAAAACAGGGGTGGTGGATATGGCTACACCTTC
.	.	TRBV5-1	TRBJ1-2	CASSSTGGGYGYTF	TGCGCCAGCAGCTCGACAGGCGGGGGCTATGGCTACACCTTC
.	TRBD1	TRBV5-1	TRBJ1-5	CASSPEGQGSNQPQHF	TGCGCCAGCAGCCCAGAAGGACAGGGGAGCAATCAGCCCCAGCATTTT
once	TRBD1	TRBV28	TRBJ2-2	CASSSLTGLGTGELFF	TGTGCCAGCAGTTCCCTGACAGGGTTAGGCACCGGGGAGCTGTTTTTT
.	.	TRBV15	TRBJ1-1	CATSTATSGGINQAFF	TGTGCCACCAGCACCGCAACCTCCGGTGGTATAAATCAAGCTTTCTTT
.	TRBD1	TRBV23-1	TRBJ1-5	CASSLDRGFPQSQPQHF	TGCGCCAGCAGTCTCGACAGGGGCTTCCCTCAAAGTCAGCCCCAGCATTTT
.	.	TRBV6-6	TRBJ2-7	CASSFSATDTYEQYF	TGTGCCAGCAGTTTCTCGGCGACAGATACCTACGAGCAGTACTTC
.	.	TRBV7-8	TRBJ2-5	CASSSGPRAQYF	TGTGCCAGCAGCTCCGGGCCCAGGGCCCAGTACTTC
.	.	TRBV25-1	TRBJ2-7	CASSEGGAYEQYF	TGTGCCAGCAGTGAAGGAGGAGCCTACGAGCAGTACTTC
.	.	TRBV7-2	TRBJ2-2	CASSFSLEVGELFF	TGTGCCAGCAGCTTTAGTCTGGAGGTCGGGGAGCTGTTTTTT
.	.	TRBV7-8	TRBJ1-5	CASSAQEGRRPQHF	TGTGCCAGCAGCGCCCAAGAGGGGAGGCGGCCCCAGCATTTT
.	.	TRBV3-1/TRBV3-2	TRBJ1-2	CASSRSGVVYGYTF	TGTGCCAGCAGCCGATCAGGGGTGGTCTATGGCTACACCTTC
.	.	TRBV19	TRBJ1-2	CASSIGVGRSHYYGYTF	TGTGCCAGTAGTATAGGGGTCGGAAGGAGCCACTACTATGGCTACACCTTC
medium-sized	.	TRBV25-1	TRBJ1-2	CASSEGRGRTYGYTF	TGTGCCAGCAGTGAAGGGAGGGGCAGAACCTATGGCTACACCTTC
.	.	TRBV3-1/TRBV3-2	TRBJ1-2	CASSQGRRSDGYTF	TGTGCCAGCAGCCAAGGCAGGCGTTCGGATGGCTACACCTTC
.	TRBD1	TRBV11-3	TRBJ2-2	CASSLTGGRNTGELFF	TGTGCCAGCAGCTTAACAGGGGGCAGGAACACCGGGGAGCTGTTTTTT
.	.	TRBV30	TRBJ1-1	CAWSVRVLEAFF	TGTGCCTGGAGTGTCAGGGTTCTCGAAGCTTTCTTT
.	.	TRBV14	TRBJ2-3	CASSQQVGDTQYF	TGTGCCAGCAGCCAGCAGGTGGGAGATACGCAGTATTTT
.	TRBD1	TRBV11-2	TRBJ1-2	CASSIQGVGGYTF	TGTGCCAGCAGTATACAGGGGGTCGGGGGCTACACCTTC
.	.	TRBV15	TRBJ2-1	CATSEERTHLRQFF	TGTGCCACCAGCGAGGAGCGGACCCATTTACGGCAGTTCTTC
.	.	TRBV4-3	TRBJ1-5	CASSQQLSVNQPQHF	TGCGCCAGCAGCCAGCAGCTCAGCGTCAATCAGCCCCAGCATTTT
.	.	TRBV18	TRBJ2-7	CASSPGLSYEQYF	TGTGCCAGCTCACCGGGACTCTCCTACGAGCAGTACTTC
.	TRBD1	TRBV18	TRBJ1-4	CASSPSQDRAEKLFF	TGTGCCAGCTCACCCTCCCAGGACAGGGCTGAAAAACTGTTTTTT
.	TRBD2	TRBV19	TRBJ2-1	CASSAGLAGEGEQFF	TGTGCCAGTAGTGCGGGACTAGCGGGAGAGGGTGAGCAGTTCTTC
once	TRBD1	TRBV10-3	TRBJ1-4	CAISVGQGGEKLFF	TGTGCCATCAGTGTGGGGCAGGGGGGTGAAAAACTGTTTTTT
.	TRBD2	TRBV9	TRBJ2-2	CASSPRGGQTNTGELFF	TGTGCCAGCAGCCCCCGGGGGGGTCAGACGAACACCGGGGAGCTGTTTTTT
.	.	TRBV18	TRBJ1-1	CASSLIQGGDTEAFF	TGTGCCAGCTCACTTATACAGGGAGGGGACACTGAAGCTTTCTTT
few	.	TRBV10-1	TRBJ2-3	CASSPGTDTQYF	TGCGCCAGCAGCCCCGGGACAGATACGCAGTATTTT
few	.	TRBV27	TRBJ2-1	CASSLQGQSYNEQFF	TGTGCCAGCAGTTTACAAGGACAGTCCTACAATGAGCAGTTCTTC
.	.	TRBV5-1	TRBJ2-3	CASSFGTLDGDTQYF	TGCGCCAGCAGCTTTGGGACTCTTGATGGGGATACGCAGTATTTT
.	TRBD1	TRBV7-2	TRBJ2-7	CASSLSGQGDYEQYF	TGTGCCAGCAGCTTATCGGGACAGGGGGACTACGAGCAGTACTTC
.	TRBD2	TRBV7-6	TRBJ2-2	CASSLERGPPNTGELFF	TGTGCCAGCAGCCTCGAGCGGGGGCCACCGAACACCGGGGAGCTGTTTTTT
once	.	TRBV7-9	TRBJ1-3	CASSLGGEPGNTIYF	TGTGCCAGCAGCTTAGGGGGGGAACCTGGAAACACCATATATTTT
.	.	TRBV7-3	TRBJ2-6	CASSLGSAANVLTF	TGTGCCAGCAGCCTCGGGTCTGCGGCCAACGTCCTGACTTTC
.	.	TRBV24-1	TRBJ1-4	CATSDADGANEKLFF	TGTGCCACCAGTGACGCTGACGGAGCCAATGAAAAACTGTTTTTT
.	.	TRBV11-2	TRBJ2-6	CASSPLGLFSGANVLTF	TGTGCCAGCAGCCCGCTCGGGTTGTTCTCTGGGGCCAACGTCCTGACTTTC
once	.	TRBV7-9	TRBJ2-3	CASSLAGGRFNAEDTQYF	TGTGCCAGCAGCTTAGCCGGGGGACGCTTTAACGCCGAGGATACGCAGTATTTT
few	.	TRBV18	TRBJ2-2	CASSPRQHTGELFF	TGTGCCAGCTCACCAAGACAGCACACCGGGGAGCTGTTTTTT
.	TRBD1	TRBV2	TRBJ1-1	CASRQQTGGVGTAFF	TGTGCCAGCAGGCAACAGACAGGGGGCGTCGGCACAGCTTTCTTT
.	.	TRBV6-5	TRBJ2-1	CASSYSRAGLHNEQFF	TGTGCCAGCAGTTACTCGCGAGCGGGCCTACACAATGAGCAGTTCTTC
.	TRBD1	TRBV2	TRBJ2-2	CASSAGGRTTGELFF	TGTGCCAGCAGCGCAGGGGGCAGGACCACCGGGGAGCTGTTTTTT
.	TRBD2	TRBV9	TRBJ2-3	CASSVVGTRRDTQYF	TGTGCCAGCAGCGTAGTCGGGACTAGGCGAGATACGCAGTATTTT